What follows are 21 T cell receptor beta chains derived from one specimen sequenced in a study of blood T cell repertoires in COVID-19. Clones were read by immunoSEQ multiplex PCR, and TCRdb kept only the in-frame ones, dropping some. The data contain 350,000 to 400,000 clones, more than 80% of them singletons. Specimen: PBMCs or T cells enriched from blood (not recorded which). These receptors were taken from a man between 18 and 35 years old who had recovered from COVID-19.

The chain carries TRBV7-6 and TRBJ1-2; D possibly corresponds to TRBD1 (5 bases). Germline assignment: CDR1 SGHVS and CDR2 FNYEAQ. The CDR3 extends over 13 amino acids. V gave up 7 bases and J gave up 1 base, with 10 bases separating them. CDR3 DNA sequence: TGTGCCAGCACCCCGGGACTTAACTATGGCTACACCTTC. Its protein is CASTPGLNYGYTF.

The chain uses TRBV7-9 and TRBJ2-5; TRBD1 agrees at 10 bases. The germline CDR1 and CDR2 sequences are SEHNR and FQNEAQ (reference sequence). The CDR3 covers 16 residues. Unmatched junction bases numbered 9, after V lost 5 bases and J lost 3 bases. The CDR3, as DNA: TGTGCCAGCAGCCCCCGGGACAGGGGAGGTGAAGAGACCCAGTACTTC. Translating it yields CASSPRDRGGEETQYF.

The rearrangement uses TRBV9 and TRBJ1-2; possibly TRBD1 for D (6 bases). Trimming took off 4 bases at V and 6 bases at J, with 19 bases between the two ends. Germline loops: CDR1 SGDLS, CDR2 YYNGEE. The length of the CDR3 is 15 residues. CDR3 bases: TGTGCCAGCAGCAGAACGCCAGGGGAATTAGATGGCTACACCTTC. This translates into CASSRTPGELDGYTF. Drawing the rest from reference TRBV9 and TRBJ1-2, the complete variable domain is DSGVTQTPKHLITATGQRVTLRCSPRSGDLSVYWYQQSLDQGLQFLIQYYNGEERAKGNILERFSAQQFPDLHSELNLSSLELGDSALYFCASSRTPGELDGYTFGSGTRLTVV.

The rearrangement uses TRBV15 and TRBJ1-1; D not resolved. The CDR3 runs to 14 residues. CDR1 and CDR2 from the germline V gene are LNHNV and YYDKDF (reference sequence). Trimming shortened V by 1 base and J by 11 bases, and 17 bases separated the two germline ends. The CDR3 protein is CATSRVRTDSLAFF. In DNA form, the CDR3 reads TGTGCCACCAGCAGAGTTCGGACTGACTCTCTCGCTTTCTTT.

The table lists this clone with a count of one. The chain recombines TRBV5-1 with TRBJ2-1; 8 nucleotides match TRBD2. The ends lost 4 bases at V and 10 bases at J; junction bases unmatched: 13. In germline, CDR1 is SGHRS, CDR2 YFSETQ. The CDR3 is made up of 15 amino acids. CDR3 coding DNA: TGCGCCAGCAGCGCATCGGGACTAGATGACATGGAGCAGTTCTTC. Translating it yields CASSASGLDDMEQFF.

V and J are TRBV29-1 and TRBJ1-5; TRBD1 matches 9 bases. Germline V gene lookup returns CDR1 SQVTM and CDR2 ANQGSEA. This CDR3 region has 13 residues. J lost 5 bases, V lost 5 bases, and 4 bases had no gene match. CDR3 amino acids: CSVSQGADQPQHF. The CDR3 nucleotides read TGCAGCGTTTCACAGGGGGCTGATCAGCCCCAGCATTTT. The whole variable domain, remainder taken from reference TRBV29-1 and TRBJ1-5, is SAVISQKPSRDICQRGTSLTIQCQVDSQVTMMFWYRQQPGQSLTLIATANQGSEATYESGFVIDKFPISRPNLTFSTLTVSNMSPEDSSIYLCSVSQGADQPQHFGDGTRLSIL.

The chain carries TRBV12-3 or TRBV12-4 and TRBJ1-4; the D gene is possibly TRBD1 (5 bases). The CDR3 has 13 amino acids. Trimming pared 9 bases from V and 7 bases from J, leaving 15 bases between. CDR3: CASTRGGGEKLFF. CDR3 coding DNA: TGTGCCAGTACCCGCGGCGGGGGTGAAAAACTGTTTTTT.

The chain combines TRBV5-1 with TRBJ2-1; D remains ambiguous. Trimming removed 0 bases from V and 4 bases from J, with 11 bases in between. Germline values: CDR1 SGHRS, CDR2 YFSETQ. The CDR3 totals 15 residues. Here the CDR3 DNA reads TGCGCCAGCAGCTTGGCCGGCCTAGAATACAATGAGCAGTTCTTC. It encodes CASSLAGLEYNEQFF.

This clone is a singleton in its sample. J is TRBJ2-3 and V is TRBV9; 8 nucleotides line up with TRBD2. There are 14 residues in the CDR3. Germline V CDR1 and CDR2: SGDLS, YYNGEE. Germline trimming cut 2 bases from V and 5 bases from J; bases unmatched to any gene: 4. CDR3: CASSVSGREDTQYF. The CDR3 DNA reads as TGTGCCAGCAGCGTCAGCGGGAGAGAAGATACGCAGTATTTT.

The chain has TRBV29-1 and TRBJ2-1; a weak D match, TRBD2 (5 bases). This CDR3 contains 14 residues. The germline V gene encodes CDR1 SQVTM and CDR2 ANQGSEA. The germline V and J ends were trimmed by 8 bases and 0 bases, with 14 bases remaining between them. The CDR3 DNA sequence: TGCAGCTTTCATTCCCGGGGCTCCTACAATGAGCAGTTCTTC. Protein: CSFHSRGSYNEQFF.

This rearrangement joins TRBV28 to TRBJ2-7; 8 nucleotides agree with TRBD1. From germline, CDR1 is MDHEN and CDR2 SYDVKM. The V segment lost 10 bases and the J segment 5 bases; nucleotides outside the gene matches: 13. This CDR3 has 14 residues. Here the CDR3 reads CATQRDRGGNEQYF. DNA for the CDR3: TGTGCCACGCAACGAGACAGGGGCGGGAACGAGCAGTACTTC.

The J gene is TRBJ2-2, the V gene TRBV6-1, with D maybe TRBD2 (5 bases). The germline V and J ends were trimmed by 2 bases and 5 bases, with 9 bases remaining between them. This CDR3 is built from 14 residues. Germline V gene lookup returns CDR1 MNHNS and CDR2 SASEGT. As DNA, the CDR3 is TGTGCCAGCAGTGAAATCCTAGCTACCGGGGAGCTGTTTTTT. As protein: CASSEILATGELFF.

The gene calls are TRBV29-1 and TRBJ1-4, with TRBD1 as a possible D gene (6 bases). V was pared by 8 bases and J by 0 bases, with 16 bases between. The V gene's germline CDR1 is SQVTM and CDR2 ANQGSEA. There are 15 residues in the CDR3. The CDR3 region is CSLTGTPATNEKLFF. The CDR3 DNA reads TGCAGCCTTACAGGGACCCCTGCAACTAATGAAAAACTGTTTTTT.

V gene TRBV7-3 combines with J gene TRBJ2-4, with TRBD1 matching over 8 bases. The CDR3 totals 16 residues. Germline CDR1 and CDR2: SGHTA and FQGTGA. V shed 2 bases and J 2 bases; nucleotides not matched to a gene: 5. Here the CDR3 reads CASSLSGGESKNIQYF. The CDR3 bases are TGTGCCAGCAGCTTATCAGGGGGCGAATCCAAAAACATTCAGTACTTC.

Many counts were recorded for this clone. V gene TRBV19 combines with J gene TRBJ1-5, with D perhaps TRBD1 (5 bases). Germline lookup yields CDR1 LNHDA and CDR2 SQIVND (reference sequence). This CDR3 comprises 15 residues. Trimming removed 6 bases at V and 4 bases at J, with 16 bases between. The CDR3 nucleotides are TGTGCCAGTAGGACCGTTCAGGGAACAAATCAGCCCCAGCATTTT. It encodes CASRTVQGTNQPQHF.

The chain links TRBV7-2 to TRBJ2-1; TRBD2 matches 10 bases. Germline CDR1 and CDR2: SGHTA and FQGNSA. CDR3 length: 15 residues. J gave up 8 bases and V 5 bases, and 9 bases lay outside the gene matches. The CDR3 sequence is CASSPIAGGSDEQFF. As DNA, the CDR3 is TGTGCCAGCAGCCCAATAGCGGGAGGATCTGATGAGCAGTTCTTC.

The rearrangement links TRBV4-3 to TRBJ2-1, with TRBD2 matching over 11 bases. This CDR3 contains 15 residues. Trimming removed 1 base from V and 8 bases from J; junction bases left unmatched: 4. The germline V gene has CDR1 LGHNA and CDR2 YSLEER. The CDR3 region has the DNA TGCGCCAGCAGCCAAGGACTAGCGGGAAGTTATGAGCAGTTCTTC. This translates into CASSQGLAGSYEQFF.

The chain uses TRBV27 and TRBJ1-4; 7 bases align to TRBD1. Germline V gene sequence: CDR1 MNHEY, CDR2 SMNVEV (reference sequence). CDR3 length: 18 residues. The ends lost 2 bases at V and 8 bases at J; junction bases unmatched: 17. CDR3 coding DNA: TGTGCCAGCAGTTTAAGGGGGCCGTCAAGGGCCCTGGGAGAAAAACTGTTTTTT. It is translated as CASSLRGPSRALGEKLFF.

The chain combines TRBV7-9 with TRBJ1-2; TRBD1 matches 8 bases. V shed 0 bases and J 8 bases; nucleotides not matched to a gene: 5. Germline V gives CDR1 SEHNR, CDR2 FQNEAQ (reference sequence). This CDR3 is built from 14 residues. This chain's CDR3 is CASSLAGQEGGYTF. The CDR3 DNA is TGTGCCAGCAGCTTAGCGGGACAGGAGGGAGGCTACACCTTC.

This clone was recorded only once. The V gene is TRBV30, the J gene TRBJ1-6; the match to TRBD1 covers 7 bases. The trim removed 5 bases at V and 7 bases at J, leaving 5 bases unmatched. Looked up from germline, CDR1 is GTSNPN and CDR2 is SVGIG (reference sequence). This CDR3 is 13 amino acids long. CDR3 sequence (DNA): TGTGCCTGGTCCGGGACAGCAAATTCACCCCTCCACTTT. It is translated as CAWSGTANSPLHF.

This clone was counted only a few times. The chain employs TRBV15 and TRBJ2-3; D may be TRBD2 (6 bases). V was pared by 7 bases and J by 2 bases, with 25 bases between. CDR1 and CDR2 (germline): LNHNV, YYDKDF (reference sequence). The CDR3 is 18 amino acids. The CDR3 DNA reads as TGTGCCACCACGCCGGGGGTTGCGACCACCCGCTTCACAGATACGCAGTATTTT. This gives the protein CATTPGVATTRFTDTQYF.